The TCR beta chain under discussion was sequenced for a study of blood T cells in healthy people across ages. Study-level findings and limits: Naive and antigen-experienced cells could not be conclusively compared, given unsorted PBMCs. Whereas aged donors had fewer naive CD4+ cells, long-lived donors had more of them and higher diversity.

The draw of peripheral blood yielded ten milliliters from each donor. There are a few counts of this clonotype. As yet, its antigen is unknown. Germline values: CDR1 LGHNA, CDR2 YNFKEQ. The length of the CDR3 is 15 residues. The V end was cut by 4 bases, the J end by 2 bases, with 12 bases between. It was with a sample-barcoded 5' primer and a J-beta primer mix that a second PCR of about 6 to 12 cycles was run. TCRdb re-derived calls from the 5' RACE reads in MiXCR, one entry per CDR3 protein. The data contain hundreds of thousands of distinct CDR3 sequences, less than 30% of them singletons. Sequencing was performed on blood. This TCR derives from a woman aged 70 to 79 in good health. The V call is TRBV4-2, the J call TRBJ1-5; D is unclear. In DNA form, the CDR3 reads TGTGCCAGCAGCCTGGAGGTCCGGGGCAATCAGCCCCAGCATTTT. This gives the protein CASSLEVRGNQPQHF.